Each of the 30 T cell receptor beta chains below was sequenced from the same sample in a study of post-analysis software for immune sequencing data. These receptors have no identified antigens. cDNA libraries of TCR beta carried unique molecular identifiers. TCRdb called the PCR reads again in MiXCR, with one record for every CDR3 protein. The sample consists of about 500,000 distinct CDR3 sequences, under 55% of them appearing once. Study conclusions and caveats: Elevated frequency relative to controls characterized roughly 5 TRBV segments in patients, TRBV5-6, TRBV5-1 and TRBV20-1 among them.

The specimen sequenced was blood. These receptors were taken from a girl aged 10 to 17 with multiple sclerosis.

A few counts support this clonotype. The CDR3 protein is CASSRDWNSPLHF. The CDR3 nucleotides read TGCGCCAGCAGCCGGGACTGGAATTCACCCCTCCACTTT. V is TRBV5-1 and J is TRBJ1-6; D is perhaps TRBD1 (5 bases). This CDR3 region has 13 residues. The V and J ends lost 4 bases and 7 bases respectively, with 9 bases between them. Germline lookup yields CDR1 SGHRS and CDR2 YFSETQ.

The chain is built from TRBV20-1 and TRBJ2-7, with 9 bases identical to TRBD2. CDR1 and CDR2 from the germline V gene are DFQATT and SNEGSKA (reference sequence). CDR3 length: 15 amino acids. Losses at the gene ends were 1 base for V and 2 bases for J; bases not matched to a gene: 6. CDR3 sequence: CSARASSGTTYEQYF. As DNA, the CDR3 is TGCAGTGCTAGAGCTTCTAGCGGGACCACCTACGAGCAGTACTTC.

The chain is built from TRBV20-1 and TRBJ2-5; 10 nucleotides line up with TRBD2. CDR3 length equals 16 residues. Germline CDR1 is DFQATT and CDR2 is SNEGSKA (reference sequence). CDR3 in DNA: TGCAGGGGGGAGACTAGCGGGCCGAATATGTACAATGAGCAGTACTTC. Its protein is CRGETSGPNMYNEQYF.

The CDR3 region is CASSRGLAETYEQYF. The DNA of the CDR3 is TGTGCCAGCAGCCGCGGACTAGCGGAGACCTACGAGCAGTACTTC. V and J are TRBV12-3 or TRBV12-4 and TRBJ2-7; 10 bases map to TRBD2. After removal of 6 bases from V and 2 bases from J, the junction contained 7 bases not matched to a gene. The CDR3 has 15 residues.

This clonotype was seen a few times. The CDR3 DNA reads TGTGCCAGCAGTTACGAGCTTGGACTAGCGGACCTCTCTGGGGCCAACGTCCTGACTTTC. Translation: CASSYELGLADLSGANVLTF. The chain carries TRBV6-2 or TRBV6-3 and TRBJ2-6; 10 bases fit TRBD2. Trimming at V came to 2 bases and at J to 0 bases, leaving 10 bases not matched to a gene. The CDR3 spans 20 residues. Germline V gives CDR1 MNHEY, CDR2 SVGEGT.

The chain links TRBV5-1 to TRBJ1-2, with TRBD1 as a possible D gene (5 bases). V was trimmed by 3 bases and J by 2 bases, leaving 11 bases between them. From germline, CDR1 is SGHRS and CDR2 YFSETQ. The CDR3 contains 14 residues. The CDR3 DNA is TGCGCCAGCAGCTGGACAAGAAGGAACTATGGCTACACCTTC. As protein: CASSWTRRNYGYTF. The entire variable domain, with the rest obtained from reference TRBV5-1 and TRBJ1-2, is as follows: KAGVTQTPRYLIKTRGQQVTLSCSPISGHRSVSWYQQTPGQGLQFLFEYFSETQRNKGNFPGRFSGRQFSNSRSEMNVSTLELGDSALYLCASSWTRRNYGYTFGSGTRLTVV.

This chain uses TRBV5-1 with TRBJ2-1, with D unclear. Germline CDR1 is SGHRS and CDR2 is YFSETQ. The CDR3 contains 11 residues. Trimming removed 4 bases at V and 5 bases at J, with 4 bases between. The CDR3 loop is CASSQDNEQFF. The CDR3 coding sequence is TGCGCCAGCAGCCAAGACAATGAGCAGTTCTTC.

The V gene is TRBV11-2, the J gene TRBJ2-3; TRBD1 aligns across 8 bases. The CDR3 is made up of 14 amino acids. Germline lookup yields CDR1 SGHAT and CDR2 FQNNGV. V dropped 3 bases and J dropped 4; count of bases not matched to a gene: 3. The CDR3 DNA follows: TGTGCCAGCAGCTTGGGACAGGTTCCAGATACGCAGTATTTT. Translated: CASSLGQVPDTQYF.

The gene calls are TRBV7-9 and TRBJ2-1; 8 bases are a match to TRBD2. Unmatched junction bases numbered 7, after V lost 4 bases and J lost 2 bases. This CDR3 contains 16 residues. CDR1 and CDR2 from the germline V gene are SEHNR and FQNEAQ (reference sequence). The CDR3 bases are TGTGCCAGCAGCTCGGGGGGGGCGACGACCTACAATGAGCAGTTCTTC. It codes for CASSSGGATTYNEQFF.

The chain carries TRBV3-1 and TRBJ2-3; D gene unclear. V was shortened by 0 bases and J by 8 bases, with 12 bases between the two germline ends. The CDR3 loop spans 14 amino acids. CDR1 is LGHDT, CDR2 YNNKEL, per germline (reference sequence). The CDR3 spells CASSQDRASGTQYF. CDR3 bases: TGTGCCAGCAGCCAAGATCGGGCTAGTGGTACGCAGTATTTT.

In this sample, this clonotype turned up a few times. The chain joins TRBV7-2 to TRBJ2-5; 7 bases agree with TRBD1. The J segment lost 5 bases and the V segment lost 6 bases, leaving 6 bases of the junction unmatched. This CDR3 spans 13 amino acids. Germline V gene lookup returns CDR1 SGHTA and CDR2 FQGNSA. CDR3 coding DNA: TGTGCCAGCAGGCGACAGGGTCGGGAGACCCAGTACTTC. Amino acid sequence: CASRRQGRETQYF.

The count of this clonotype is one. The chain is built from TRBV5-1 and TRBJ1-4, with 7 bases fitting TRBD1. This CDR3 is 14 amino acids long. V trimming: 3 bases; J trimming: 8 bases; junction bases outside the gene matches: 7. Germline V gives CDR1 SGHRS, CDR2 YFSETQ. CDR3: CASSSGTVQEKLFF. The CDR3 DNA follows: TGCGCCAGCAGCTCCGGGACAGTGCAGGAAAAACTGTTTTTT.

The chain couples TRBV7-2 to TRBJ2-7; D gene unclear. From germline, CDR1 is SGHTA and CDR2 FQGNSA. The CDR3 sequence is 14 residues long. Trimming took off 0 bases at V and 7 bases at J, with 13 bases between the two ends. CDR3 coding DNA: TGTGCCAGCAGCTTAGCGTCGGATCATGGAGAGCAGTACTTC. Translation: CASSLASDHGEQYF. The whole variable domain, filled in from reference TRBV7-2 and TRBJ2-7, reads GAGVSQSPSNKVTEKGKDVELRCDPISGHTALYWYRQSLGQGLEFLIYFQGNSAPDKSGLPSDRFSAERTGGSVSTLTIQRTQQEDSAVYLCASSLASDHGEQYFGPGTRLTVT.

J is TRBJ1-1 and V is TRBV6-2 or TRBV6-3, with D perhaps TRBD1 (6 bases). The germline CDR1 and CDR2 sequences are MNHEY and SVGEGT. V shed 2 bases and J shed 4 bases, with 8 bases lying between them. This CDR3 contains 13 residues. The CDR3 loop reads CASSYEGVTEAFF. In DNA form, the CDR3 reads TGTGCCAGCAGTTACGAGGGGGTCACTGAAGCTTTCTTT.

V gene TRBV3-1 combines with J gene TRBJ2-6; D uncertain. Trimming cost V 0 bases and J 0 bases, with 9 bases left between them. The CDR3 has 17 residues. Germline values: CDR1 LGHDT, CDR2 YNNKEL (reference sequence). CDR3 residues: CASSQDAHVSGANVLTF. CDR3 DNA sequence: TGTGCCAGCAGCCAAGATGCTCATGTCTCTGGGGCCAACGTCCTGACTTTC.

Details on this clonotype: A read error is possible here, since a much larger clone lies one base away. The V call is TRBV13, the J call TRBJ2-3, with D tentatively TRBD1 or TRBD2 (7 bases each). The V and J ends lost 5 bases and 8 bases respectively, with 20 bases between them. The CDR3 is made up of 15 amino acids. CDR1 PRHDT and CDR2 FYEKMQ come from the germline V gene (reference sequence). CDR3 sequence (DNA): TGTGCCAGCAGCGAGAGACAGGGCTCGGGGGGTACGCAGTATTTT. This sequence encodes CASSERQGSGGTQYF.

As DNA, the CDR3 is TGCGCCAGCAGCTTGACGCTACAGGGGAATGAGCAGTTCTTC. Its protein product is CASSLTLQGNEQFF. This chain joins TRBV5-1 and TRBJ2-1; 7 bases line up with TRBD1. CDR1 and CDR2 (germline): SGHRS, YFSETQ. The CDR3 is 14 amino acids. The ends lost 1 base at V and 7 bases at J; junction bases unmatched: 5.

This clonotype showed up just a few times. The chain links TRBV4-1 to TRBJ2-5; D call uncertain. V was trimmed by 2 bases and J by 7 bases, leaving 8 bases between them. Germline assignment: CDR1 MGHRA and CDR2 YSYEKL. CDR3 length: 12 amino acids. In nucleotides, the CDR3 is TGCGCCAGCAGCCAACTCGTGGGGACCCAGTACTTC. Translated, it gives CASSQLVGTQYF.

With regard to this clonotype: It is likely a read error, because the conserved phenylalanine at the end of the CDR3 is missing. The CDR3 DNA follows: TGCAGTGCTTTGGAGGCTAACTATGGCTACACCTGC. It yields the protein CSALEANYGYTC. The chain employs TRBV20-1 and TRBJ1-2; D call uncertain. The CDR3 extends over 12 amino acids. Trimming removed 5 bases at V and 0 bases at J, with 7 bases between. The germline V gene has CDR1 DFQATT and CDR2 SNEGSKA (reference sequence).

The V gene is TRBV29-1, the J gene TRBJ2-5; 9 bases line up with TRBD2. With 0 bases clipped from V and 5 bases from J, the junction kept 10 bases outside the gene matches. Germline values: CDR1 SQVTM, CDR2 ANQGSEA. CDR3 length: 16 residues. The CDR3 loop is CSVEDLGASGTETQYF. The DNA of the CDR3 is TGCAGCGTTGAAGATCTGGGGGCTAGCGGGACTGAGACCCAGTACTTC.

This chain links TRBV29-1 with TRBJ1-2; D is unclear. V was clipped by 2 bases and J by 5 bases, with 9 bases between them. The CDR3 covers 12 residues. Germline CDR1 SQVTM, CDR2 ANQGSEA. The CDR3 protein is CSVERSRYGYTF. CDR3 nucleotide sequence: TGCAGCGTTGAAAGGTCTAGGTATGGCTACACCTTC.

CDR3 amino acids: CASSEVVAGFYEQYF. The CDR3 DNA is TGTGCCAGCAGTGAAGTAGTAGCGGGATTCTACGAGCAGTACTTC. V is TRBV25-1 and J is TRBJ2-7, with 8 bases lining up with TRBD2. In germline, CDR1 is MGHDK, CDR2 SYGVNS. Trimming at V came to 2 bases and at J to 3 bases, leaving 6 bases not matched to a gene. The CDR3 extends over 15 amino acids.

This chain links TRBV4-2 with TRBJ2-3; D remains unclear. This CDR3 contains 13 residues. The ends were cut back, 4 bases at V and 2 bases at J, with 7 bases in the middle. Germline values: CDR1 LGHNA, CDR2 YNFKEQ. CDR3 sequence reads: CASSRISTDTQYF. Written as DNA, the CDR3 is TGTGCCAGCAGCCGAATATCCACAGATACGCAGTATTTT.

This clonotype was found a few times. This rearrangement joins TRBV29-1 to TRBJ2-1; a weak D match, TRBD2 (6 bases). The CDR3 runs 12 residues. Deletions cut 8 bases from V and 7 bases from J, with 15 bases between. Germline CDR1 SQVTM, CDR2 ANQGSEA. The CDR3 coding sequence is TGCAGCCTAAGTCGGGAGTGGAATGAGCAGTTCTTC. Protein product: CSLSREWNEQFF.

DNA of the CDR3: TGCAGTCCCCGGCGCGACAATGAGCAGTTCTTC. This codes for CSPRRDNEQFF. The chain links TRBV20-1 to TRBJ2-1; D not certain. Germline V CDR1 and CDR2: DFQATT, SNEGSKA (reference sequence). This CDR3 contains 11 residues. V lost 8 bases and J 5 bases, leaving 10 bases between the germline ends.

This CDR3 reads CASSIGQAHETQYF. In DNA, the CDR3 is TGTGCCAGCAGTATCGGACAGGCACATGAGACCCAGTACTTC. V and J are TRBV6-2 or TRBV6-3 and TRBJ2-5, with 7 bases identical to TRBD1. The CDR3 runs 14 residues. V gave up 5 bases and J gave up 5 bases; unmatched junction bases: 8. The V gene's germline CDR1 is MNHEY and CDR2 SVGEGT.

The chain uses TRBV5-1 and TRBJ2-5, with TRBD1 matching over 12 bases. The CDR3 extends over 15 amino acids. CDR1 and CDR2 from the germline V gene are SGHRS and YFSETQ. The junction had 7 bases not matched to a gene; V was cut back by 5 bases and J by 5 bases. The CDR3 DNA reads as TGCGCCAGCAGATCCGGGACAGGGGGCTTTGAGACCCAGTACTTC. Its protein is CASRSGTGGFETQYF.

This chain uses TRBV6-1 with TRBJ1-1; D not certain. Germline-derived CDR1 and CDR2 are MNHNS and SASEGT. The germline V and J ends were trimmed by 6 bases and 2 bases, with 19 bases remaining between them. The CDR3 extends over 16 amino acids. The CDR3 loop reads CASSYKTDYFNTEAFF. The CDR3 region has the DNA TGTGCCAGCAGCTATAAAACAGACTACTTCAACACTGAAGCTTTCTTT.

The rearrangement joins TRBV4-1 to TRBJ1-1; 8 bases are shared with TRBD1. This CDR3 is built from 15 residues. The germline V gene encodes CDR1 MGHRA and CDR2 YSYEKL. The J segment lost 4 bases and the V segment lost 0 bases, leaving 4 bases of the junction unmatched. CDR3 DNA: TGCGCCAGCAGCCAAGAGACAGGGGCGATCACTGAAGCTTTCTTT. It codes for CASSQETGAITEAFF.

V and J are TRBV5-1 and TRBJ1-1, with D tentatively TRBD1 (5 bases). The V end was cut by 0 bases, the J end by 5 bases, with 17 bases between. The CDR3 spans 16 residues. CDR1 and CDR2 from the germline V gene are SGHRS and YFSETQ. The CDR3 DNA reads as TGCGCCAGCAGCTTGGCCCAGGGAAAAGGAAGGACTGAAGCTTTCTTT. This codes for CASSLAQGKGRTEAFF.